A single sample gave rise to the 26 T cell receptor beta chains below, sequenced in a study of T cells in Graves' hyperthyroidism and ophthalmopathy. Template material for amplifying TCR beta CDR3 regions consisted of RNA transcripts. When the TCR CDR3 underwent first-round RT-PCR, the HTBI primer set was used. MiXCR, applied by TCRdb to the multiplex PCR reads, yields one record per CDR3 protein. Of a few hundred thousand distinct CDR3 sequences listed, around 19% are singletons. Sequenced sample: blood. These TCRs come from a man in his forties with Graves' hyperthyroidism.

The genes are TRBV3-1 and TRBJ1-6, with 9 bases that match TRBD1. With V trimmed by 0 bases and J by 6 bases, 3 bases remained unmatched. Looked up from germline, CDR1 is LGHDT and CDR2 is YNNKEL (reference sequence). CDR3 length equals 16 residues. The CDR3 sequence: CASSQDTGGGNSPLHF. CDR3 nucleotides: TGTGCCAGCAGCCAAGATACAGGGGGCGGTAATTCACCCCTCCACTTT.

In nucleotides, the CDR3 is TGTGCCAGCAGCTTGGCCGCTGGGGGGGGGCCCGGGGAGCTGTTTTTT. As protein: CASSLAAGGGPGELFF. This rearrangement joins TRBV5-4 to TRBJ2-2; a possible D gene is TRBD2 (7 bases). Germline CDR1 reads SGHNT; CDR2 reads YYREEE (reference sequence). With 0 bases removed from V and 6 bases from J, the gap between germline ends came to 15 bases. This CDR3 region has 16 residues.

This clonotype was observed many times. The CDR3 here is CASSLMGRAQYF. CDR3 bases: TGTGCCAGCAGTTTAATGGGGAGGGCCCAGTACTTC. This chain links TRBV28 with TRBJ2-5, with 7 bases identical to TRBD2. This CDR3 has 12 residues. CDR1 and CDR2 from the germline V gene are MDHEN and SYDVKM. V lost 2 bases to trimming and J lost 9 bases; unmatched junction nucleotides: 3.

V and J are TRBV11-2 and TRBJ2-1; 8 nucleotides line up with TRBD1. Germline values: CDR1 SGHAT, CDR2 FQNNGV. This CDR3 is built from 15 residues. Trimming took 4 bases from V and 6 from J; bases not matched to a gene: 8. The CDR3 spells CASSYEGQAFNEQFF. DNA for the CDR3: TGTGCCAGCAGCTACGAGGGACAGGCATTCAATGAGCAGTTCTTC. Supplemented by reference TRBV11-2 and TRBJ2-1, the full variable domain reads EAGVAQSPRYKIIEKRQSVAFWCNPISGHATLYWYQQILGQGPKLLIQFQNNGVVDDSQLPKDRFSAERLKGVDSTLKIQPAKLEDSAVYLCASSYEGQAFNEQFFGPGTRLTVL.

This clonotype was counted ten times or more. The rearrangement links TRBV5-8 to TRBJ2-5; maybe TRBD2 (5 bases). This CDR3 spans 16 amino acids. V was shortened by 3 bases and J by 5 bases, with 20 bases between the two germline ends. Germline CDR1 and CDR2: SGHTS and YDEGEE. CDR3 nucleotide sequence: TGTGCCAGCAGCTCGGGTGCGGGTGCGCACGGGGAGACCCAGTACTTC. Its protein is CASSSGAGAHGETQYF.

V usage is TRBV15 and J usage is TRBJ2-3; 12 bases match TRBD2. The germline gives CDR1 LNHNV, CDR2 YYDKDF (reference sequence). The V and J ends lost 1 base and 0 bases, in that order; junction bases with no gene match: 2. The CDR3 runs to 17 residues. CDR3 sequence reads: CATSRGLAGASTDTQYF. As DNA, the CDR3 is TGTGCCACCAGCAGAGGACTAGCGGGGGCAAGCACAGATACGCAGTATTTT.

This clonotype was counted many times. The chain employs TRBV5-5 and TRBJ2-7; D uncertain. Between the trimmed V and J ends, which lost 3 bases and 0 bases, there was a span of 10 bases. The CDR3 length is 14 residues. Germline V gene data show CDR1 as SGHKS and CDR2 as YYEKEE (reference sequence). CDR3 amino acids: CASSSVGSSYEQYF. CDR3 nucleotide sequence: TGTGCCAGCAGCTCCGTTGGCAGCTCCTACGAGCAGTACTTC. The whole variable domain, filled in from reference TRBV5-5 and TRBJ2-7, reads DAGVTQSPTHLIKTRGQQVTLRCSPISGHKSVSWYQQVLGQGPQFIFQYYEKEERGRGNFPDRFSARQFPNYSSELNVNALLLGDSALYLCASSSVGSSYEQYFGPGTRLTVT.

V usage is TRBV28 and J usage is TRBJ1-5, with TRBD1 matching over 10 bases. CDR3 size: 16 residues. J was trimmed by 6 bases and V by 7 bases; bases with no gene match: 12. The germline gives CDR1 MDHEN, CDR2 SYDVKM. CDR3 DNA: TGTGCCAGCAACTCCCGGGACAGGGGTCAAGGTCAGCCCCAGCATTTT. It specifies CASNSRDRGQGQPQHF.

This clonotype was recorded many times. This chain links TRBV28 with TRBJ1-5; D might be TRBD1 (6 bases). V was trimmed by 11 bases and J by 7 bases, leaving 21 bases between them. The CDR3 is made up of 14 amino acids. The germline CDR1 and CDR2 sequences are MDHEN and SYDVKM. CDR3 region: CAGGGSPPLQPQHF. CDR3 coding DNA: TGTGCCGGAGGGGGGTCGCCCCCTCTCCAGCCCCAGCATTTT. Full variable domain (missing parts from reference TRBV28 and TRBJ1-5): DVKVTQSSRYLVKRTGEKVFLECVQDMDHENMFWYRQDPGLGLRLIYFSYDVKMKEKGDIPEGYSVSREKKERFSLILESASTNQTSMYLCAGGGSPPLQPQHFGDGTRLSIL.

This clonotype was seen ten or more times. The genes are TRBV7-2 and TRBJ2-5; D might be TRBD1 or TRBD2, each matching 5 bases. This CDR3 has 15 residues. V lost 6 bases, J lost 2 bases, and 16 bases lay in between. From germline, CDR1 is SGHTA and CDR2 FQGNSA. The chain's CDR3 is CASRRTGTTQETQYF. Written as DNA, the CDR3 is TGTGCCAGCAGAAGAACCGGGACCACACAAGAGACCCAGTACTTC.

This clonotype was recorded at least ten times. The chain employs TRBV18 and TRBJ1-2, with TRBD1 matching over 7 bases. The trim removed 1 base at V and 8 bases at J, leaving 4 bases unmatched. The CDR3 spans 13 residues. Germline CDR1 KGHSH, CDR2 LQKENI. The CDR3 loop is CASSPQTGSGYTF. The CDR3 coding sequence is TGTGCCAGCTCACCACAGACAGGGAGCGGCTACACCTTC.

This clonotype was counted many times. The chain couples TRBV20-1 to TRBJ2-7, with 9 bases matching TRBD1. CDR3 length: 13 residues. The germline V gene has CDR1 DFQATT and CDR2 SNEGSKA (reference sequence). J was trimmed by 6 bases and V by 5 bases; bases with no gene match: 8. The CDR3 DNA follows: TGCAGTGCTTCTGTGGGACAGGGCGGCGAGCAGTACTTC. It codes for CSASVGQGGEQYF.

This clonotype was detected ten times or more. In nucleotides, the CDR3 is TGTGCCAGCAGCCTCGGACAGACTAGCACAGATACGCAGTATTTT. This gives the protein CASSLGQTSTDTQYF. The chain carries TRBV7-3 and TRBJ2-3, with TRBD1 as a possible D gene (6 bases). The CDR3 consists of 15 residues. Germline V CDR1 and CDR2: SGHTA, FQGTGA. V was cut by 5 bases and J by 0 bases, with 12 bases left in between.

This clonotype was found a few times. The gene calls are TRBV28 and TRBJ2-3; weak D call: TRBD1 (6 bases). In germline, CDR1 is MDHEN, CDR2 SYDVKM. Between the trimmed V and J ends, which lost 5 bases and 6 bases, there was a span of 21 bases. The CDR3 has 16 residues. CDR3 DNA: TGTGCCAGCAGTGATCCGGGACATCGGCTTTGGGATACGCAGTATTTT. Protein product: CASSDPGHRLWDTQYF. The variable domain in full, completed from reference TRBV28 and TRBJ2-3, reads DVKVTQSSRYLVKRTGEKVFLECVQDMDHENMFWYRQDPGLGLRLIYFSYDVKMKEKGDIPEGYSVSREKKERFSLILESASTNQTSMYLCASSDPGHRLWDTQYFGPGTRLTVL.

Many counts were recorded for this clonotype. The chain uses TRBV11-2 and TRBJ1-5; D call uncertain. The V end was cut by 5 bases, the J end by 3 bases, with 5 bases between. The germline V gene has CDR1 SGHAT and CDR2 FQNNGV. The CDR3 totals 12 residues. The CDR3 nucleotides are TGTGCCAGCAGCCCTTTCAATCAGCCCCAGCATTTT. Its protein is CASSPFNQPQHF.

This clonotype was found many times. The rearrangement links TRBV29-1 to TRBJ1-1, with D maybe TRBD1 (6 bases). CDR1 is SQVTM, CDR2 ANQGSEA, per germline. The length of the CDR3 is 14 residues. V gave up 6 bases and J gave up 0 bases, with 14 bases separating them. This chain's CDR3 is CSVWEQGMNTEAFF. In nucleotides, the CDR3 is TGCAGCGTATGGGAGCAGGGGATGAACACTGAAGCTTTCTTT.

This clonotype was seen repeatedly, ten times or more. This chain links TRBV7-2 with TRBJ2-3; TRBD1 matches 11 bases. The CDR3 runs to 15 residues. The V and J ends lost 5 bases and 3 bases, in that order; junction bases with no gene match: 4. Germline CDR1 SGHTA, CDR2 FQGNSA. The CDR3 loop is CASSPGQGATDTQYF. The DNA of the CDR3 is TGTGCCAGCAGCCCAGGACAGGGGGCAACAGATACGCAGTATTTT.

Points on this clonotype: This clone may be a read error of a much larger clone one base away. The chain employs TRBV9 and TRBJ2-1; tentatively, D is TRBD2 (7 bases). Germline V gene data show CDR1 as SGDLS and CDR2 as YYNGEE. The V end was cut by 6 bases, the J end by 9 bases, with 25 bases between. This CDR3 comprises 16 residues. CDR3 DNA sequence: TGTGCCAGCAACCAAGCGAGTAGGGGGGGCCGGGGTGAGCAGTTCTTC. This gives the protein CASNQASRGGRGEQFF.

This chain connects TRBV6-1 to TRBJ1-1, with D tentatively TRBD1 (6 bases). V lost 6 bases and J lost 11, with 22 bases in between. The germline V gene has CDR1 MNHNS and CDR2 SASEGT. The CDR3 is 14 amino acids. The CDR3 nucleotides are TGTGCCAGCAGCAGGGGTTCAGGGGACTCGTGGGCTTTCTTT. Encoded protein: CASSRGSGDSWAFF.

The gene calls are TRBV10-3 and TRBJ2-5; weak D call: TRBD2 (6 bases). This CDR3 comprises 14 residues. Germline V gene lookup returns CDR1 ENHRY and CDR2 SYGVKD. Trimming pared 3 bases from V and 2 bases from J, leaving 10 bases between. DNA of the CDR3: TGTGCCATCAGTGACGGAGGGAGGCAAGAGACCCAGTACTTC. Its translation: CAISDGGRQETQYF.

This clonotype was picked up many times. The V call is TRBV19, the J call TRBJ1-1; a possible D gene is TRBD1 (5 bases). V was trimmed by 3 bases and J by 0 bases, leaving 8 bases between them. The V gene's germline CDR1 is LNHDA and CDR2 SQIVND (reference sequence). The CDR3 runs 14 residues. CDR3 in amino acids: CASSIRGVNTEAFF. For the CDR3, the DNA is TGTGCCAGTAGTATTAGGGGCGTGAACACTGAAGCTTTCTTT.

The chain recombines TRBV6-5 with TRBJ1-2; a weak D match, TRBD1 (5 bases). The CDR3 is 13 residues long. Trimming stripped 1 base from V and 6 bases from J, with 9 bases between. Germline CDR1 is MNHEY and CDR2 is SVGAGI. The CDR3 loop is CASSYFRDDGYTF. CDR3 DNA: TGTGCCAGCAGTTACTTCCGGGACGATGGCTACACCTTC.

The chain couples TRBV7-9 to TRBJ2-5, with 8 nucleotides matching TRBD1. The germline V gene encodes CDR1 SEHNR and CDR2 FQNEAQ (reference sequence). This CDR3 region has 15 residues. CDR3 DNA sequence: TGTGCTACCGGAGACAGGGGTCCCGCTACGGCATCCCAGTACTTC. Its translation: CATGDRGPATASQYF. The full variable domain, in which reference TRBV7-9 and TRBJ2-5 provide the parts outside the CDR3, is DTGVSQNPRHKITKRGQNVTFRCDPISEHNRLYWYRQTLGQGPEFLTYFQNEAQLEKSRLLSDRFSAERPKGSFSTLEIQRTEQGDSAMYLCATGDRGPATASQYFGPGTRLLVL.

This clonotype was recorded at least ten times. The rearrangement joins TRBV11-3 to TRBJ2-5, with 7 positions matching TRBD1. Germline V lookup: CDR1 SGHNT, CDR2 YENEEA. V shed 6 bases, J shed 5 bases, and the junction held 12 bases outside the gene matches. This CDR3 has 15 amino acids. CDR3 in DNA: TGTGCCAGCAGTTTACGACAGGGTTTGGGGGAGACCCAGTACTTC. Protein: CASSLRQGLGETQYF.

This clonotype has just a few counts. The chain uses TRBV6-5 and TRBJ2-1; D not resolved. Trimming removed 8 bases from V and 7 bases from J, with 24 bases in between. Germline V gene data show CDR1 as MNHEY and CDR2 as SVGAGI. The CDR3 loop spans 16 amino acids. The CDR3 spells CASVKFAGTFRNEQFF. In DNA form, the CDR3 reads TGTGCCAGCGTTAAGTTCGCAGGAACCTTCAGGAATGAGCAGTTCTTC.

The rearrangement uses TRBV9 and TRBJ1-1; D ambiguous. CDR3 length: 12 residues. With 4 bases removed from V and 5 bases from J, the gap between germline ends came to 9 bases. Germline CDR1 is SGDLS and CDR2 is YYNGEE. The CDR3 spells CASSPDGTEAFF. The CDR3 DNA sequence: TGTGCCAGCAGCCCCGACGGTACTGAAGCTTTCTTT.